The next 9 T cell receptor beta chains were all read from a single sample in a study of shared clonotypes between healthy human individuals. Profiled with immunoSEQ multiplex PCR; TCRdb holds only in-frame clones, not every one. The sample includes more than 900,000 clones, roughly 74% of them seen just once. The sequencing sample was made of memory CD4+ T cells from PBMCs. Subset indicated: CD45RA-negative fraction. These TCRs come from a man aged 18-30 years in good health. Some clones in this sample may be carry-over from other donors' samples.

DNA for the CDR3: TGTGCCAGCTCCCAGGGGACAGTGGAGAACACTGAAGCTTTCTTT. Translated, it gives CASSQGTVENTEAFF. The chain joins TRBV18 to TRBJ1-1, with 7 bases matching TRBD1. CDR1 is KGHSH and CDR2 is LQKENI in the germline V gene. The J segment lost 1 base and the V segment lost 6 bases, leaving 8 bases of the junction unmatched. The CDR3 runs 15 residues.

The V gene is TRBV7-2, the J gene TRBJ2-3, with D unresolved. Trimming removed 5 bases at V and 5 bases at J, with 11 bases between. The germline gives CDR1 SGHTA, CDR2 FQGNSA. This CDR3 is built from 13 residues. The CDR3 nucleotides are TGTGCCAGCAGCGCGGCCGGTGGAGATACGCAGTATTTT. Translated, it gives CASSAAGGDTQYF.

The chain couples TRBV30 to TRBJ1-5; TRBD1 matches at 8 bases. CDR1 and CDR2 from the germline V gene are GTSNPN and SVGIG (reference sequence). The CDR3 sequence is 13 residues long. The V segment lost 5 bases and the J segment 0 bases; nucleotides outside the gene matches: 0. The CDR3 region has the DNA TGTGCCTGGGGGACAGGTAGCAATCAGCCCCAGCATTTT. Amino acid sequence: CAWGTGSNQPQHF.

This clone occurred once. V is TRBV5-1 and J is TRBJ1-4; maybe TRBD1 (6 bases). CDR1 and CDR2 (germline): SGHRS, YFSETQ. V was shortened by 4 bases and J by 8 bases, with 12 bases between the two germline ends. The CDR3 contains 13 residues. The CDR3 DNA reads TGCGCCAGCAGCCCAGGACAGCCCGAAAAACTGTTTTTT. It is translated as CASSPGQPEKLFF.

This chain links TRBV15 with TRBJ2-7; 7 bases match TRBD2. Trimming cost V 5 bases and J 4 bases; bases outside gene matches: 20. The germline V gene encodes CDR1 LNHNV and CDR2 YYDKDF (reference sequence). This CDR3 comprises 18 residues. DNA for the CDR3: TGTGCCACCAGCCAGAGTCAACGGTTTGCGGGAGTCTCGTACGAGCAGTACTTC. Translating gives CATSQSQRFAGVSYEQYF.

This clone was seen a few times. The chain has TRBV11-2 and TRBJ1-2, with 7 bases lining up with TRBD1. Germline V CDR1 and CDR2: SGHAT, FQNNGV. CDR3 size: 12 residues. V was clipped by 5 bases and J by 5 bases; unmatched bases: 2. CDR3 region: CASSATGYGYTF. The CDR3 DNA sequence: TGTGCCAGCAGCGCGACAGGGTATGGCTACACCTTC.

J is TRBJ1-3 and V is TRBV28, with D perhaps matching TRBD1 (5 bases). The CDR3 has 15 amino acids. V was shortened by 5 bases and J by 0 bases, with 11 bases between the two germline ends. The V gene's germline CDR1 is MDHEN and CDR2 SYDVKM. In nucleotides, the CDR3 is TGTGCCAGCAGTCAAATCAGGGACTCTGGAAACACCATATATTTT. It codes for CASSQIRDSGNTIYF.

The chain has TRBV19 and TRBJ1-5; 7 positions match TRBD1. Unmatched junction bases numbered 4, after V lost 4 bases and J lost 4 bases. CDR3 length: 14 residues. Germline lookup yields CDR1 LNHDA and CDR2 SQIVND (reference sequence). This CDR3 is CASSTWDRNQPQHF. The CDR3 DNA sequence: TGTGCCAGTAGTACCTGGGACAGAAATCAGCCCCAGCATTTT.

This clone was recorded only once. The chain has TRBV9 and TRBJ2-5, with D perhaps matching TRBD1 (5 bases). Trimming removed 3 bases at V and 4 bases at J, with 13 bases between. CDR3 length equals 14 residues. Germline CDR1 and CDR2: SGDLS and YYNGEE. CDR3 DNA: TGTGCCAGCAGCGCCCCAGGGTCACTAGAGACCCAGTACTTC. Amino acids: CASSAPGSLETQYF.